Described below is a single T cell receptor beta chain sequence and its context. Its target is unknown. The data were obtained in a study of cytomegalovirus exposure and HLA in healthy donors. Study-wide results and caveats: Sequence variants that were highly shared formed a cluster that was likely a sequencing artifact. Donors were assumed by presence/absence analyses to have roughly uniform sequencing depth.

CDR3 size: 13 residues. V shed 6 bases and J shed 14 bases, with 20 bases lying between them. CDR1 and CDR2 from the germline V gene are MDHEN and SYDVKM. 60 Vbeta and 13 Jbeta primers were used in PCR. Generated by immunoSEQ multiplex PCR, the TCRdb table keeps only in-frame clones and is missing some. The data contain around 300,000 clones, 84% of them singletons. Sequenced material: PBMCs. The J gene is TRBJ1-5, the V gene TRBV28, with a tentative D call TRBD1 (6 bases). The source is a woman aged 40 to 50 in good health and CMV-seropositive. The CDR3 region has the DNA TGTGCCAGCAGGCCTACCCTGAGGGACAAGAAGCATTTT. Its translation: CASRPTLRDKKHF. Variable domain in full (rest from reference TRBV28 and TRBJ1-5): DVKVTQSSRYLVKRTGEKVFLECVQDMDHENMFWYRQDPGLGLRLIYFSYDVKMKEKGDIPEGYSVSREKKERFSLILESASTNQTSMYLCASRPTLRDKKHFGDGTRLSIL.